The 10 T cell receptor beta chains below were found in one sample sequenced in a study of blood T cells in healthy people across ages (dated by TCRdb to 2015 to 2017). Receptor libraries were prepared by 5' RACE. The listed sequencing device is Illumina HiSeq 2500. A second 7 to 11 cycle PCR used a sample-barcoded 5' primer and a J-beta primer mix. TCRdb handled the public reads itself, with Q25 trimming in fastp and clone calling in MiXCR, and kept productive beta chains. For every CDR3 protein sequence, its rows merge into one entry that carries the most common genes and DNA. This sample gives around 900,000 distinct CDR3 sequences in total; around 26% of them show up just once. The ten biggest clones cover roughly 17% of the sample. Sequenced input: blood. Source of these receptors: a woman at least 80 years old in good health.

This clonotype was seen ten or more times. V is TRBV19 and J is TRBJ2-1, with D perhaps TRBD1 (7 bases). Trimming removed 5 bases from V and 4 bases from J, with 21 bases in between. The germline gives CDR1 LNHDA, CDR2 SQIVND (reference sequence). The CDR3 is made up of 17 amino acids. CDR3 in amino acids: CASSQGGIWGSYNEQFF. As DNA, the CDR3 is TGTGCCAGTAGTCAGGGGGGTATCTGGGGCTCTTACAATGAGCAGTTCTTC.

This clonotype was seen many times. The chain has TRBV11-2 and TRBJ2-7; TRBD2 aligns across 7 bases. Trimming removed 1 base from V and 5 bases from J; junction bases left unmatched: 5. The CDR3 spans 14 residues. Per germline, CDR1 SGHAT and CDR2 FQNNGV. The CDR3 is CASSLGTSEHEQYF. Written as DNA, the CDR3 is TGTGCCAGCAGCTTAGGAACTAGCGAACACGAGCAGTACTTC.

This clonotype was recorded at least ten times. This rearrangement joins TRBV7-2 to TRBJ2-3, with 12 bases identical to TRBD2. This CDR3 spans 16 amino acids. Germline loops: CDR1 SGHTA, CDR2 FQGNSA. V was clipped by 1 base and J by 7 bases; unmatched bases: 6. The CDR3 DNA reads as TGTGCCAGCAGCTTAGGACCCCTAGCGGGGGGGCATACGCAGTATTTT. Its protein product is CASSLGPLAGGHTQYF.

This clonotype was detected many times. CDR3 region: CSARDAFRQRTYEQYF. The CDR3 region has the DNA TGCAGTGCTAGAGACGCTTTTCGCCAAAGAACCTACGAGCAGTACTTC. The V call is TRBV20-1, the J call TRBJ2-7; no reliable D call. V lost 0 bases and J 2 bases, leaving 17 bases between the germline ends. Looked up from germline, CDR1 is DFQATT and CDR2 is SNEGSKA (reference sequence). The CDR3 is 16 amino acids.

The V and J genes are TRBV2 and TRBJ2-1, with D perhaps matching TRBD2 (6 bases). The germline V gene encodes CDR1 SNHLY and CDR2 FYNNEI. V shed 3 bases and J shed 1 base, with 10 bases lying between them. This CDR3 has 15 amino acids. The CDR3 spells CASSDDGGSYNEQFF. The CDR3 DNA is TGTGCCAGCAGTGACGACGGGGGTTCCTACAATGAGCAGTTCTTC.

This clonotype was picked up many times. The chain couples TRBV7-2 to TRBJ2-5; TRBD2 aligns across 11 bases. The germline V gene encodes CDR1 SGHTA and CDR2 FQGNSA. This CDR3 has 16 amino acids. Trimming took 2 bases from V and 5 from J; bases not matched to a gene: 7. In DNA form, the CDR3 reads TGTGCCAGCAGCTTACTAGCGGGAGGAGTAGGTGAGACCCAGTACTTC. It translates to CASSLLAGGVGETQYF.

This clonotype was picked up many times. The rearrangement uses TRBV6-2 or TRBV6-3 and TRBJ2-7; D perhaps matches TRBD2 (6 bases). This CDR3 is built from 14 residues. CDR1 is MNHEY and CDR2 is SVGEGT in the germline V gene. Deletions cut 7 bases from V and 3 bases from J, with 16 bases between. This chain's CDR3 is CASTMASANYEQYF. For the CDR3, the DNA is TGTGCCAGCACCATGGCTAGCGCAAACTACGAGCAGTACTTC.

The chain carries TRBV3-1 and TRBJ1-4; 8 nucleotides match TRBD1. The V gene end was trimmed by 0 bases and the J gene end by 4 bases; junction bases not matched to a gene: 4. Looked up from germline, CDR1 is LGHDT and CDR2 is YNNKEL (reference sequence). The CDR3 consists of 16 residues. For the CDR3, the DNA is TGTGCCAGCAGCCAAGATCCGGGACAGGTTAATGAAAAACTGTTTTTT. Protein product: CASSQDPGQVNEKLFF.

This rearrangement joins TRBV20-1 to TRBJ1-2, with D hard to call. V lost 5 bases and J lost 2, with 9 bases in between. Germline values: CDR1 DFQATT, CDR2 SNEGSKA (reference sequence). This CDR3 contains 12 residues. CDR3 amino acids: CSADTNNYGYTF. CDR3 sequence (DNA): TGCAGTGCTGACACCAACAACTATGGCTACACCTTC.

Worth noting for this clonotype: This may come from a read error, since a much larger clone is one base off. Here the CDR3 reads CASSKPGAHEQYF. CDR3 DNA: TGTGCCAGCAGTAAGCCAGGGGCCCACGAGCAGTACTTC. The chain links TRBV12-3 or TRBV12-4 to TRBJ2-7; D is perhaps TRBD1 (6 bases). The CDR3 consists of 13 residues. V dropped 5 bases and J dropped 5 bases, with 13 bases sitting between them.